This TCR beta chain is from a study of blood T cell repertoires in COVID-19. Study overall: PBMCs, B-cell-depleted T cells, or T cells provided the cDNA or gDNA that made up the material.

The method was immunoSEQ multiplex PCR; TCRdb's version includes in-frame clones alone and lacks a portion of them. Of 100,000 to 150,000 clones in the sample, over 75% were seen once. This TCR derives from a woman of 80 years or more with acute or convalescent COVID-19. Sequenced input: peripheral blood.

CDR3 in amino acids: CASSLFGTGSGRSYGYTF. The CDR3 DNA is TGTGCCAGCAGCTTATTTGGGACAGGGAGCGGTCGGAGCTATGGCTACACCTTC. The rearrangement joins TRBV7-9 to TRBJ1-2; 9 bases are a match to TRBD1. V lost 2 bases, J lost 4 bases, and 14 bases stayed unmatched. The CDR3 consists of 18 residues. Per the germline V gene, CDR1 is SEHNR and CDR2 is FQNEAQ (reference sequence).